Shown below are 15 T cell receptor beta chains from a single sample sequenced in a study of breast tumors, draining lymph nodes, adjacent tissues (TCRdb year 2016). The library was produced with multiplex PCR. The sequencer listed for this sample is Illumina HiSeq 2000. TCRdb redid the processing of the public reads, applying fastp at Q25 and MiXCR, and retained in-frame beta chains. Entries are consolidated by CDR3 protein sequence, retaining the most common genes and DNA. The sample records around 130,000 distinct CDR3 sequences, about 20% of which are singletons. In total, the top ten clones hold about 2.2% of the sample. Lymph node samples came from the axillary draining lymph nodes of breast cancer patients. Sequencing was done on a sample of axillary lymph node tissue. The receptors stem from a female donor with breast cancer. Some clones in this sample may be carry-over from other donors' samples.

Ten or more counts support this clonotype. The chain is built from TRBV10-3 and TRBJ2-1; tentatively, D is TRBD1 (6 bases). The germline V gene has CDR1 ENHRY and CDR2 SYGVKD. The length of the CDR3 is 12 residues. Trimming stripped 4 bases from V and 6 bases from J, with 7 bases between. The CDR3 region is CAISAGANEQFF. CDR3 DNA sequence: TGTGCCATCAGTGCAGGGGCCAATGAGCAGTTCTTC.

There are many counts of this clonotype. The CDR3: CASSYSGALGEQYF. In nucleotides, the CDR3 is TGTGCCAGCAGTTACTCAGGGGCCCTGGGCGAGCAGTACTTC. The chain carries TRBV6-5 and TRBJ2-7, with D maybe TRBD1 (5 bases). V dropped 0 bases and J dropped 6 bases, with 12 bases sitting between them. The CDR3 consists of 14 residues. Germline CDR1 is MNHEY and CDR2 is SVGAGI.

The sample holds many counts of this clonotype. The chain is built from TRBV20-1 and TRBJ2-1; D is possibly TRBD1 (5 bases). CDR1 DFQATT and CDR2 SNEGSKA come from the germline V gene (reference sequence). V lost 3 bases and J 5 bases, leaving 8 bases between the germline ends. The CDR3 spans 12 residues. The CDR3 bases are TGCAGTGCTAGGGGGCTAAACAATGAGCAGTTCTTC. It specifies CSARGLNNEQFF.

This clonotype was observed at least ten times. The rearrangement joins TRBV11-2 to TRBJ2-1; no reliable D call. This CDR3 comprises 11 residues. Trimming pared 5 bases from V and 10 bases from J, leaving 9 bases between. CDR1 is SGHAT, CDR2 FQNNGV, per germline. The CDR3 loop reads CASSRAEEQFF. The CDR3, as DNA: TGTGCCAGCAGCCGAGCTGAGGAGCAGTTCTTC.

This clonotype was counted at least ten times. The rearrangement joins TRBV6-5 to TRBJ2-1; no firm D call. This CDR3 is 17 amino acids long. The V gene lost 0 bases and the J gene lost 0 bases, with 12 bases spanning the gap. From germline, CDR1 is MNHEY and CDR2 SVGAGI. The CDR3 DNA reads TGTGCCAGCAGTTACTCCCGAGGCCCGAGCTCCTACAATGAGCAGTTCTTC. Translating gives CASSYSRGPSSYNEQFF.

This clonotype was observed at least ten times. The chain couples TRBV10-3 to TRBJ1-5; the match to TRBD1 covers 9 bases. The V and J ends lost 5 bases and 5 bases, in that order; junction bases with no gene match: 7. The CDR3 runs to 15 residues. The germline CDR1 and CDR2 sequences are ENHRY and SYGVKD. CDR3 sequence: CAISRTGESDQPQHF. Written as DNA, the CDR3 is TGTGCCATCAGTCGGACAGGGGAGAGCGATCAGCCCCAGCATTTT.

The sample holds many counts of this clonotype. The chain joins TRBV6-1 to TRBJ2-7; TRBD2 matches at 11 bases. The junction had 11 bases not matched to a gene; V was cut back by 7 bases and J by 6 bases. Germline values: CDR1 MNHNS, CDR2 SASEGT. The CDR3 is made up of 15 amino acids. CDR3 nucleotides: TGTGCCAGCACCCGAGGGACTAGCGGCTTCGCCGAGCAGTACTTC. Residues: CASTRGTSGFAEQYF.

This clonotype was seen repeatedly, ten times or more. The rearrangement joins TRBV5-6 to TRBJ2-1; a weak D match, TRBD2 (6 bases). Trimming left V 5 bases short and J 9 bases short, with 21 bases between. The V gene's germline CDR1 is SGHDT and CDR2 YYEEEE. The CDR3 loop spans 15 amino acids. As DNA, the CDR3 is TGTGCCAGCAGATACCGCGGGACGGGCCCCATTGAGCAGTTCTTC. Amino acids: CASRYRGTGPIEQFF.

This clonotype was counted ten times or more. This chain's CDR3 is CASFNEGGYGYTF. CDR3 DNA: TGTGCCAGCTTCAACGAAGGGGGGTATGGCTACACCTTC. The gene calls are TRBV9 and TRBJ1-2; D is possibly TRBD1 (6 bases). This CDR3 is built from 13 residues. In germline, CDR1 is SGDLS, CDR2 YYNGEE. Trimming cost V 7 bases and J 5 bases, with 15 bases left between them.

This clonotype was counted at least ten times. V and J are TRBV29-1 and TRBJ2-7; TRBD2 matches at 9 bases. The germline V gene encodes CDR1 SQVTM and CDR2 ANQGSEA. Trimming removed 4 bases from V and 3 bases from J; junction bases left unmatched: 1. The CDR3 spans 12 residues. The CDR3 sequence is CSVVLAGYEQYF. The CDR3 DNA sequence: TGCAGCGTTGTACTAGCGGGCTACGAGCAGTACTTC.

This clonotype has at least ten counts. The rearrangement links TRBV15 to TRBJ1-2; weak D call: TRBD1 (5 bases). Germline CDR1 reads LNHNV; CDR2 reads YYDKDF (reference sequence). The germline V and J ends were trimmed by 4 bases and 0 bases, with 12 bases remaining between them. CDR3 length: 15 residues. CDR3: CATSKDRGTNYGYTF. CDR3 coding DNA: TGTGCCACCAGCAAAGACAGAGGCACTAACTATGGCTACACCTTC. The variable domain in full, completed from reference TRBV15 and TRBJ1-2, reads DAMVIQNPRYQVTQFGKPVTLSCSQTLNHNVMYWYQQKSSQAPKLLFHYYDKDFNNEADTPDNFQSRRPNTSFCFLDIRSPGLGDTAMYLCATSKDRGTNYGYTFGSGTRLTVV.

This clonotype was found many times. Here the CDR3 reads CASSYDRGRSGYTF. The DNA of the CDR3 is TGTGCCAGCAGTTACGACAGGGGAAGAAGTGGCTACACCTTC. The chain joins TRBV3-1 to TRBJ1-2, with 8 bases aligning to TRBD1. From germline, CDR1 is LGHDT and CDR2 YNNKEL (reference sequence). Losses at the gene ends were 6 bases for V and 7 bases for J; bases not matched to a gene: 10. The CDR3 runs to 14 residues.

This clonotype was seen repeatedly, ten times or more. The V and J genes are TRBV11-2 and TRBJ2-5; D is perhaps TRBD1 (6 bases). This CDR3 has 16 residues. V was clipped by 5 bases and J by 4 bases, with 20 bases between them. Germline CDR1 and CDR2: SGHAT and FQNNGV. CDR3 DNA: TGTGCCAGCAGCCAAATGACAGGAAAGCTAACAGAGACCCAGTACTTC. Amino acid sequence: CASSQMTGKLTETQYF.

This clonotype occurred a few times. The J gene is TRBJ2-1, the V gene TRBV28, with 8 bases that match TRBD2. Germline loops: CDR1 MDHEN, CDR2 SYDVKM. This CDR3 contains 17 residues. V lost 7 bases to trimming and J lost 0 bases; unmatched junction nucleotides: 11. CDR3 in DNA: TGTGCCAGCAAGCCGGGAGGGGACCGGACCTCCTACAATGAGCAGTTCTTC. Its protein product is CASKPGGDRTSYNEQFF.

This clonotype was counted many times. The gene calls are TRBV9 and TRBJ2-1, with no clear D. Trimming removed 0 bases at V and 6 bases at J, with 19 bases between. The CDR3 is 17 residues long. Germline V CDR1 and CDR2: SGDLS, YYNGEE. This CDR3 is CASSVGLLASGPNEQFF. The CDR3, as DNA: TGTGCCAGCAGCGTAGGGCTCCTGGCCTCCGGCCCCAATGAGCAGTTCTTC.